Included here is one T cell receptor beta chain sequence, with context. Its antigen is unknown. These data belong to a study of shared clonotypes between healthy human individuals. At the level of the study: Aged between 18 and 49, the donors were a couple of women and three men.

Assay used: immunoSEQ multiplex PCR; TCRdb lists only in-frame clones, some missing. Of 2 million to 2.5 million clones in the sample, around 95% were seen once. Overall study findings and caveats: Relative to their counterparts shared across all four donors, non-shared clonotypes exhibited diminished generation probabilities.

Sequenced: naive CD4+ T cells sorted from blood. The subset is: CD45RA+ positively selected. This clonotype originated in a man aged 18 to 29 in good health.

The CDR3 protein is CAIRGRGQPTDTQYF. Written as DNA, the CDR3 is TGTGCCATCAGAGGAAGGGGACAGCCTACAGATACGCAGTATTTT. The chain employs TRBV10-3 and TRBJ2-3, with TRBD1 identical over 7 bases. After removal of 6 bases from V and 3 bases from J, the junction contained 9 bases not matched to a gene. Per the germline V gene, CDR1 is ENHRY and CDR2 is SYGVKD. The length of the CDR3 is 15 residues.